The 24 T cell receptor beta chains listed next were all sequenced from one sample in a study of blood T cells in healthy people across ages. Alongside a J-beta primer mix, a sample-barcoded 5' primer served in a second PCR lasting about 7 to 11 cycles. TCRdb re-derived calls from the 5' RACE reads in MiXCR, one entry per CDR3 protein. Found here are under 2,000,000 distinct CDR3 sequences, approximately 50% of them singletons; the top ten hold over 2%. The sequencing input was blood. The receptors stem from a woman aged 40 to 50 in good health.

The rearrangement links TRBV25-1 to TRBJ2-7; 7 positions agree with TRBD2. The ends lost 1 base at V and 5 bases at J; junction bases unmatched: 5. Germline lookup yields CDR1 MGHDK and CDR2 SYGVNS. CDR3 size: 14 residues. The CDR3 DNA sequence: TGTGCCAGCAGTGAATTAGGGAGGGAAAACGAGCAGTACTTC. Translated: CASSELGRENEQYF.

This clonotype appeared a few times. This chain links TRBV29-1 with TRBJ2-7; 8 bases fit TRBD2. The ends lost 6 bases at V and 2 bases at J; junction bases unmatched: 9. This CDR3 contains 14 residues. Germline values: CDR1 SQVTM, CDR2 ANQGSEA. CDR3 sequence: CSVKSGGNPYEQYF. In DNA form, the CDR3 reads TGCAGCGTCAAGAGCGGGGGCAACCCCTACGAGCAGTACTTC.

The chain has TRBV29-1 and TRBJ1-2, with TRBD1 identical over 7 bases. V dropped 3 bases and J dropped 5; count of bases not matched to a gene: 6. The V gene's germline CDR1 is SQVTM and CDR2 ANQGSEA. This CDR3 comprises 13 residues. This CDR3 is CSVESGQVYGYTF. In DNA form, the CDR3 reads TGCAGCGTTGAGAGCGGACAGGTGTATGGCTACACCTTC.

A word on this clonotype: At one end the junction does not follow the germline gene, possibly because of a read error. Here the CDR3 reads CASSRFGDAQFF. The CDR3 bases are TGTGCTAGCAGTCGGTTTGGGGATGCGCAGTTCTTC. V usage is TRBV7-7 and J usage is TRBJ2-1; D unclear. The CDR3 runs 12 residues. From germline, CDR1 is SSHAT and CDR2 FNYEAQ (reference sequence).

The sample holds a few counts of this clonotype. The rearrangement links TRBV6-2 or TRBV6-3 to TRBJ2-3, with 8 bases lining up with TRBD2. This CDR3 comprises 15 residues. With 4 bases clipped from V and 3 bases from J, the junction kept 6 bases outside the gene matches. Germline V gives CDR1 MNHEY, CDR2 SVGEGT. In nucleotides, the CDR3 is TGTGCCAGCAGTTCCCCGGGGGGGCCAACAGATACGCAGTATTTT. Its protein is CASSSPGGPTDTQYF.

The rearrangement joins TRBV5-1 to TRBJ2-5, with 9 positions matching TRBD2. Germline V CDR1 and CDR2: SGHRS, YFSETQ. The trim removed 1 base at V and 5 bases at J, leaving 12 bases unmatched. The CDR3 has 17 amino acids. The CDR3 DNA is TGCGCCAGCAGCTTGCCAGCGGGGGGCAGTAGGGGGGAGACCCAGTACTTC. Translated, it gives CASSLPAGGSRGETQYF.

This chain joins TRBV7-2 and TRBJ2-1; tentatively, D is TRBD1 (6 bases). V was pared by 2 bases and J by 6 bases, with 17 bases between. This CDR3 has 16 amino acids. The V gene's germline CDR1 is SGHTA and CDR2 FQGNSA. The CDR3 is CASSLLVRGVGNEQFF. In DNA form, the CDR3 reads TGTGCCAGCAGCTTACTAGTCAGGGGCGTGGGCAATGAGCAGTTCTTC.

The rearrangement uses TRBV28 and TRBJ2-7; maybe TRBD2 (6 bases). The CDR3 spans 17 residues. Trimming shortened V by 5 bases and J by 4 bases, and 24 bases separated the two germline ends. Germline V gives CDR1 MDHEN, CDR2 SYDVKM. The CDR3 nucleotides read TGTGCCAGCAGTCCGCCCCCCGGGACTCCCAACACATACGAGCAGTACTTC. This gives the protein CASSPPPGTPNTYEQYF.

This CDR3 reads CASSLYSSGNYNYGYTF. The CDR3 DNA reads TGTGCCAGCAGTTTATATTCTTCGGGCAACTACAACTATGGCTACACCTTC. The V call is TRBV27, the J call TRBJ1-2; D gene ambiguous. V lost 1 base and J lost 2, with 17 bases in between. Germline assignment: CDR1 MNHEY and CDR2 SMNVEV (reference sequence). The CDR3 has 17 residues.

V gene TRBV25-1 combines with J gene TRBJ2-1; no firm D call. Trimming took off 4 bases at V and 9 bases at J, with 16 bases between the two ends. This CDR3 spans 14 amino acids. Per germline, CDR1 MGHDK and CDR2 SYGVNS. This CDR3 reads CASSVIDSRIEQFF. The DNA for the CDR3 is TGTGCCAGCAGTGTCATCGATTCCCGGATTGAGCAGTTCTTC.

The chain uses TRBV7-3 and TRBJ2-1; tentatively, D is TRBD1 (6 bases). This CDR3 spans 16 amino acids. The V end was cut by 3 bases, the J end by 8 bases, with 20 bases between. The V gene's germline CDR1 is SGHTA and CDR2 FQGTGA. The DNA of the CDR3 is TGTGCCAGCAGCTTGATACCAGGGGTTTTGAACGATGAGCAGTTCTTC. This encodes CASSLIPGVLNDEQFF.

The chain combines TRBV7-9 with TRBJ2-5, with a weak D call TRBD2 (5 bases). Germline-derived CDR1 and CDR2 are SEHNR and FQNEAQ (reference sequence). The CDR3 runs to 17 residues. Trimming removed 5 bases from V and 3 bases from J, with 22 bases in between. DNA of the CDR3: TGTGCCAGCAGCCCTAGGCCGGGGAGCCCGGAAAAAGAGACCCAGTACTTC. This codes for CASSPRPGSPEKETQYF.

This clonotype was counted a few times. The CDR3 DNA follows: TGTGCCAGCAGTTCTCCCTGGCGCGGCTATGGCTACACCTTC. This gives the protein CASSSPWRGYGYTF. This chain uses TRBV28 with TRBJ1-2, with unresolved D. This CDR3 spans 14 amino acids. Looked up from germline, CDR1 is MDHEN and CDR2 is SYDVKM. Trimming removed 4 bases from V and 4 bases from J, with 13 bases in between.

The genes are TRBV12-5 and TRBJ2-1; D is perhaps TRBD1 (5 bases). CDR3 length equals 14 residues. Trimming left V 6 bases short and J 7 bases short, with 16 bases between. From germline, CDR1 is LGHNT and CDR2 FRNRAP. The CDR3 loop reads CASGLGHPPNEQFF. CDR3 nucleotide sequence: TGTGCTAGTGGACTCGGACACCCTCCGAATGAGCAGTTCTTC.

This rearrangement joins TRBV7-9 to TRBJ2-3, with 9 bases identical to TRBD2. Losses at the gene ends were 3 bases for V and 7 bases for J; bases not matched to a gene: 5. The CDR3 extends over 14 amino acids. Looked up from germline, CDR1 is SEHNR and CDR2 is FQNEAQ (reference sequence). CDR3 sequence reads: CASSFPSGEYTQYF. The CDR3 DNA is TGTGCCAGCAGCTTTCCTAGCGGGGAGTATACGCAGTATTTT.

The chain recombines TRBV20-1 with TRBJ2-7; no reliable D call. Germline CDR1 and CDR2: DFQATT and SNEGSKA (reference sequence). The CDR3 is 12 amino acids. V gave up 3 bases and J gave up 7 bases, with 13 bases separating them. DNA for the CDR3: TGCAGTGCTAGGTTCACCTACAATGAGCAGTACTTC. Amino acid sequence: CSARFTYNEQYF.

This clonotype was found a few times. The chain joins TRBV12-3 or TRBV12-4 to TRBJ2-3, with 9 bases that match TRBD1. The CDR3 spans 14 residues. V was clipped by 5 bases and J by 6 bases; unmatched bases: 6. The CDR3 protein is CASSNRTGADTQYF. The CDR3 DNA follows: TGTGCCAGCAGTAACCGGACAGGGGCCGATACGCAGTATTTT.

V gene TRBV20-1 combines with J gene TRBJ2-5, with D perhaps given as TRBD1 or TRBD2 (5 bases each). The end of the DNA fits TRBJ2-7 better, so the J call may be wrong. Germline CDR1 reads DFQATT; CDR2 reads SNEGSKA (reference sequence). The CDR3 length is 15 residues. The CDR3 bases are TGCAGTGCTAGCTCCGGGGCCGGGGAAGAGTACGAGCAGTACTTC. This gives the protein CSASSGAGEEYEQYF.

The rearrangement uses TRBV4-2 and TRBJ1-6; unclear D gene. Trimming stripped 1 base from V and 8 bases from J, with 9 bases between. The CDR3 sequence is 14 residues long. CDR1 and CDR2 (germline): LGHNA, YNFKEQ. The CDR3 nucleotides are TGTGCCAGCAGCCAAGCAACAGCCTATTCACCCCTCCACTTT. Translating it yields CASSQATAYSPLHF.

The J gene is TRBJ2-1, the V gene TRBV4-1, with TRBD2 matching over 11 bases. Germline values: CDR1 MGHRA, CDR2 YSYEKL. V was clipped by 5 bases and J by 0 bases; unmatched bases: 6. This CDR3 spans 17 amino acids. CDR3 DNA sequence: TGCGCCAGCAGCAAACTAGCGGGGGCTAGCTCCTACAATGAGCAGTTCTTC. It encodes CASSKLAGASSYNEQFF.

The chain combines TRBV6-5 with TRBJ2-7; D is possibly TRBD1 or TRBD2 (5 bases each). V gave up 5 bases and J gave up 3 bases, with 14 bases separating them. Germline-derived CDR1 and CDR2 are MNHEY and SVGAGI. CDR3 length: 14 amino acids. DNA for the CDR3: TGTGCCAGCAGTGCACTAGGGACGGACTACGAGCAGTACTTC. It yields the protein CASSALGTDYEQYF.

The chain joins TRBV27 to TRBJ1-4, with D perhaps TRBD1 (5 bases). Per the germline V gene, CDR1 is MNHEY and CDR2 is SMNVEV (reference sequence). Trimming took off 8 bases at V and 7 bases at J, with 17 bases between the two ends. There are 14 residues in the CDR3. The CDR3 protein is CASSSGIGGEKLFF. In DNA form, the CDR3 reads TGTGCCAGCTCCTCGGGTATTGGGGGTGAAAAACTGTTTTTT.

CDR3 DNA: TGTGCCAGCAGTTTGACTAGCGGGGGAGAAACCTACAATGAGCAGTACTTC. Protein product: CASSLTSGGETYNEQYF. This chain uses TRBV12-3 or TRBV12-4 with TRBJ2-1; 12 bases are a match to TRBD2. The J call may be wrong; the DNA end is better matched by TRBJ2-7. The CDR3 is 17 amino acids.

The V gene is TRBV4-3, the J gene TRBJ1-4; D is possibly TRBD1 (5 bases). Trimming left V 4 bases short and J 7 bases short, with 16 bases between. The CDR3 has 15 residues. The germline gives CDR1 LGHNA, CDR2 YSLEER. For the CDR3, the DNA is TGCGCCAGCAGCCCCGCTGGCGGGGCGGGTGAAAAACTGTTTTTT. Translation gives CASSPAGGAGEKLFF.